This record concerns one T cell receptor (beta chain) sequence. These data come from a study of quantifying T cell responses using KT2 cells. About the research overall: TCR alpha and beta constant-region primers primed reverse transcription of RNA. The T4 ligation step was estimated to exceed 9% efficiency under optimum conditions.

The cDNA 3' end received a ligated oligonucleotide with a UMI. The first PCR ran approximately 4 cycles with an equimolar RC1.1 and RC1.2 beta primer mix. Using its own MiXCR run on the UMI-ligation and nested PCR reads, TCRdb lists one record per CDR3 protein. The sample lists 50,000 to 70,000 distinct CDR3 sequences, roughly an eighth seen once, with roughly 9.5% in the top ten. KT2, a clone with a known TCR, was spiked into unfractionated PBMC. V was cut by 4 bases and J by 2 bases, with 11 bases left in between. CDR3 length: 14 residues. The source is a human donor. Sequenced sample: PBMCs spiked with cells of the T cell clone KT2. The chain recombines TRBV12-3 or TRBV12-4 with TRBJ1-2, with D unclear. Here the CDR3 reads CASSSKGGNYGYTF. CDR3 sequence (DNA): TGTGCCAGCAGTTCGAAGGGTGGAAACTATGGCTACACCTTC.